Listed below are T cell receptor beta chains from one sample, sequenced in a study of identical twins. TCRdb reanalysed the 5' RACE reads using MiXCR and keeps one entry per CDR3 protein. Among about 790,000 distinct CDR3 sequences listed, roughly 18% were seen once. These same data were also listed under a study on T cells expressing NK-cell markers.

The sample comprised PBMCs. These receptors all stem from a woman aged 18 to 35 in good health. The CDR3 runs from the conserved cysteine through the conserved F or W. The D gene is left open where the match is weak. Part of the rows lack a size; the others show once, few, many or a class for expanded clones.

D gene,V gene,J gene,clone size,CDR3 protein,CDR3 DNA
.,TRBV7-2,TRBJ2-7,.,CASSLHGIPYEQYF,TGTGCCAGCAGCTTACATGGGATCCCCTACGAGCAGTACTTC
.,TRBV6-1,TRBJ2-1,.,CASMRLGGPDREQFF,TGTGCCAGCATGAGACTGGGGGGGCCTGACCGTGAGCAGTTCTTC
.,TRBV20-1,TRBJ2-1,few,CSARSRGGTSYNEQFF,TGCAGTGCTAGATCGCGCGGGGGCACCTCCTACAATGAGCAGTTCTTC
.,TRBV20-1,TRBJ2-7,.,CSARDLAPKYEQYF,TGCAGTGCTAGAGATTTAGCGCCGAAATACGAGCAGTACTTC
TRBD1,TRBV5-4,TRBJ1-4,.,CASSTDRVEKLFF,TGTGCCAGCAGCACCGACAGGGTTGAAAAACTGTTTTTT
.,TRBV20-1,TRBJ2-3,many,CSARGRLGSTDTQYF,TGCAGTGCTAGAGGTAGACTAGGAAGCACAGATACGCAGTATTTT
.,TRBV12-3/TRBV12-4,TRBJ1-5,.,CASSLVGGRSNQPQHF,TGTGCCAGCAGTTTAGTAGGGGGACGGAGCAATCAGCCCCAGCATTTT
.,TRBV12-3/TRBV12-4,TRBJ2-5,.,CASSQTRQETQYF,TGTGCCAGCAGTCAAACACGACAAGAGACCCAGTACTTC
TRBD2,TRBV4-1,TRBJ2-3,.,CASSQVMTSGSTDTQYF,TGCGCCAGCAGCCAAGTTATGACTAGCGGTAGCACAGATACGCAGTATTTT
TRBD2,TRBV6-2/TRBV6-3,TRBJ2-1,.,CASSYSGAGGPGEQFF,TGTGCCAGCAGTTACTCGGGCGCGGGAGGGCCGGGGGAGCAGTTCTTC
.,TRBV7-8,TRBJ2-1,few,CASSLVAPLPANEQFF,TGTGCCAGCAGCTTAGTGGCCCCCCTCCCGGCCAATGAGCAGTTCTTC
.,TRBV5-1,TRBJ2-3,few,CASSPAQTGVGTQYF,TGCGCCAGCAGCCCCGCCCAGACTGGCGTAGGTACGCAGTATTTT
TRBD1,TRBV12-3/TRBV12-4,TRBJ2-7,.,CASSLPGGEQYF,TGTGCCAGCAGTTTACCAGGGGGCGAGCAGTACTTC
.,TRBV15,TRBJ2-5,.,CATSSSGTVYQETQYF,TGTGCCACCAGCTCCTCCGGGACCGTGTACCAAGAGACCCAGTACTTC
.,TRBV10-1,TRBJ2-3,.,CASSEGFTDTQYF,TGCGCCAGCAGTGAAGGCTTCACAGATACGCAGTATTTT
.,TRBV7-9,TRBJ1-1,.,CASSYRGALSQAFF,TGTGCCAGCAGCTACCGGGGGGCCCTCTCACAAGCTTTCTTT
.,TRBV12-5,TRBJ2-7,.,CASGLFGEQYF,TGTGCTAGTGGTTTATTTGGCGAGCAGTACTTC
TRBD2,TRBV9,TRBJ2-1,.,CASSVVPSGNEQFF,TGTGCCAGCAGCGTAGTTCCTAGCGGAAATGAGCAGTTCTTC
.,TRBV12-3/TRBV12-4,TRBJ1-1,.,CASSFGRSLRMNTEAFF,TGTGCCAGCAGTTTCGGCAGGAGCCTAAGGATGAACACTGAAGCTTTCTTT